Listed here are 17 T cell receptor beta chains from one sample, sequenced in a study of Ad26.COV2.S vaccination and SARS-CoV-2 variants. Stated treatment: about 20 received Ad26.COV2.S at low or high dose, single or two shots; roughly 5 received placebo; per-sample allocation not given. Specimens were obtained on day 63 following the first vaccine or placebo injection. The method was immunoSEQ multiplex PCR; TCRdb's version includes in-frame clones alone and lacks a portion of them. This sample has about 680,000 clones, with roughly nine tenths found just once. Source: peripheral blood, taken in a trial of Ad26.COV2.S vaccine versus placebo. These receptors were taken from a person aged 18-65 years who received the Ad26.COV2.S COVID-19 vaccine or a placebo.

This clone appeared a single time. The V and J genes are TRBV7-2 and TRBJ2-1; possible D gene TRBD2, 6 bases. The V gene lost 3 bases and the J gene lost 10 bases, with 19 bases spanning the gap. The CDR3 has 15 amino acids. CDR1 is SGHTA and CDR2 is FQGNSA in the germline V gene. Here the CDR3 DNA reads TGTGCCAGCAGCTTCCTAGCGCCCCCCACCCGGGAGCAGTTCTTC. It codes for CASSFLAPPTREQFF.

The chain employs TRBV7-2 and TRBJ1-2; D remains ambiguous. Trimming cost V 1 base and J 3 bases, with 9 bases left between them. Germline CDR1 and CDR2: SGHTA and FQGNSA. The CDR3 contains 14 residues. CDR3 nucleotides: TGTGCCAGCAGCTTAGTGTCAGTGGACTATGGCTACACCTTC. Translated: CASSLVSVDYGYTF.

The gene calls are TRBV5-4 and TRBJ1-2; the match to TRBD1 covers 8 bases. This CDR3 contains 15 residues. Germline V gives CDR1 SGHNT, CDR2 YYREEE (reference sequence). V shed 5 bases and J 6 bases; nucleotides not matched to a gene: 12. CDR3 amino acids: CASRSSPDRANGYTF. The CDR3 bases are TGTGCCAGCAGGTCTTCCCCGGACAGGGCTAATGGCTACACCTTC.

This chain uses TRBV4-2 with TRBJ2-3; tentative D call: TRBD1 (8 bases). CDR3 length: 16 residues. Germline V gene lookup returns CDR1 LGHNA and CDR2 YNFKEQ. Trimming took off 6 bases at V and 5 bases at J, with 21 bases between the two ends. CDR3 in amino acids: CASRLDRAGEVDTQYF. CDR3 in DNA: TGTGCCAGCAGGCTGGACAGGGCGGGAGAGGTAGATACGCAGTATTTT.

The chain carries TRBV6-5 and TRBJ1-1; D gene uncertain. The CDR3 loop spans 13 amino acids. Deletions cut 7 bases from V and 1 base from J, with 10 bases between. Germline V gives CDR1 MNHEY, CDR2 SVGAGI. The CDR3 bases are TGTGCCAGCAATTATGGAGGGAACACTGAAGCTTTCTTT. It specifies CASNYGGNTEAFF.

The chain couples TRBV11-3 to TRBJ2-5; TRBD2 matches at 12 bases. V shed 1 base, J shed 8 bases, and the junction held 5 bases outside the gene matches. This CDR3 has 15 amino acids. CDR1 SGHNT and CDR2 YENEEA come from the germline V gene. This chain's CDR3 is CASSLGLAGDETQYF. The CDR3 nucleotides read TGTGCCAGCAGCTTAGGACTAGCGGGAGATGAAACCCAGTACTTC.

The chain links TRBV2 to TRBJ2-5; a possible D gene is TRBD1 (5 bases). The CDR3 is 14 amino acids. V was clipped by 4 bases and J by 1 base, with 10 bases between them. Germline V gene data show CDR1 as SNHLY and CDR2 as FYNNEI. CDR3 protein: CASSVSGPQETQYF. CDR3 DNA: TGTGCCAGCAGTGTCTCAGGGCCCCAAGAGACCCAGTACTTC. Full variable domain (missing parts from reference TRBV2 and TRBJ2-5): EPEVTQTPSHQVTQMGQEVILRCVPISNHLYFYWYRQILGQKVEFLVSFYNNEISEKSEIFDDQFSVERPDGSNFTLKIRSTKLEDSAMYFCASSVSGPQETQYFGPGTRLLVL.

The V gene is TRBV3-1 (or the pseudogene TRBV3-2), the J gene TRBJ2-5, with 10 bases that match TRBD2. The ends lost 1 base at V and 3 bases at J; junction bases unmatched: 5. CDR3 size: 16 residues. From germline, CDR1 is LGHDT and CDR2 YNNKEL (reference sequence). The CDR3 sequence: CASSQGLAGAEETQYF. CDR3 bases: TGTGCCAGCAGCCAAGGGCTAGCGGGGGCCGAAGAGACCCAGTACTTC.

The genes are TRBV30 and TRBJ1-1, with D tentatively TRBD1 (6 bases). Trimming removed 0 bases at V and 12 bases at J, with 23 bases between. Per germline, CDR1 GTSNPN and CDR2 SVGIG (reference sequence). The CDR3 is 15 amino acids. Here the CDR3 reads CAWSVPRKTGAWPFF. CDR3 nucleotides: TGTGCCTGGAGTGTACCACGCAAGACAGGAGCGTGGCCTTTCTTT. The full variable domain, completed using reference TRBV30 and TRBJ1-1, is SQTIHQWPATLVQPVGSPLSLECTVEGTSNPNLYWYRQAAGRGLQLLFYSVGIGQISSEVPQNLSASRPQDRQFILSSKKLLLSDSGFYLCAWSVPRKTGAWPFFGQGTRLTVV.

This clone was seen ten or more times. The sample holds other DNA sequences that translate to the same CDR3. In DNA form, the CDR3 reads TGTGCCAGCAGCTTGTCGGAGACCCAGTACTTC. It specifies CASSLSETQYF. This chain links TRBV5-6 with TRBJ2-5, with D hard to call. This CDR3 region has 11 residues. V was shortened by 1 base and J by 5 bases, with 3 bases between the two germline ends. CDR1 is SGHDT and CDR2 is YYEEEE in the germline V gene.

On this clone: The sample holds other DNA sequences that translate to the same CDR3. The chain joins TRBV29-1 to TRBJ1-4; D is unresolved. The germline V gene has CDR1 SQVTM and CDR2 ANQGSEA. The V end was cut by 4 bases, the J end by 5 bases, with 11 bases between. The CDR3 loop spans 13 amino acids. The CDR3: CSVGGRSNEKLFF. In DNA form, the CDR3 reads TGCAGCGTTGGTGGCAGATCGAATGAAAAACTGTTTTTT. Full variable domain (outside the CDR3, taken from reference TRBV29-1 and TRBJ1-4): SAVISQKPSRDICQRGTSLTIQCQVDSQVTMMFWYRQQPGQSLTLIATANQGSEATYESGFVIDKFPISRPNLTFSTLTVSNMSPEDSSIYLCSVGGRSNEKLFFGSGTQLSVL.

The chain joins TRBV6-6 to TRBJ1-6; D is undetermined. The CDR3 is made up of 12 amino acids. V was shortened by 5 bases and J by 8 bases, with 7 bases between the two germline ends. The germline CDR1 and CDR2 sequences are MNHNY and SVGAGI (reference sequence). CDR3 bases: TGTGCCAGCAGTCGAAAGGATTCACCCCTCCACTTT. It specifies CASSRKDSPLHF.

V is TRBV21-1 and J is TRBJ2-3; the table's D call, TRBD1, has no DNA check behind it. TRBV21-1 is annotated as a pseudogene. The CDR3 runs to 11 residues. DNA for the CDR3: TGTGCCAGCAGCAAGGGCCATACGCAGTATTTT. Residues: CASSKGHTQYF.

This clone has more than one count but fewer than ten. The CDR3 protein is CASDAGGTLSEQYF. For the CDR3, the DNA is TGTGCCAGCGACGCAGGGGGTACCCTCTCCGAGCAGTACTTC. This sequence joins TRBV6-5 and TRBJ2-7, with 7 bases identical to TRBD1. Trimming took 8 bases from V and 6 from J; bases not matched to a gene: 13. The germline CDR1 and CDR2 sequences are MNHEY and SVGAGI. The CDR3 length is 14 residues.

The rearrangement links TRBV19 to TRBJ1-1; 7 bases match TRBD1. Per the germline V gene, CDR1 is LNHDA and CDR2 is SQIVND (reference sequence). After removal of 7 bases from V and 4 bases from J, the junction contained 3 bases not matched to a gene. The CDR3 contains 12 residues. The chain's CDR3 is CASTQGGTEAFF. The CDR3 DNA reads TGTGCCAGTACCCAGGGGGGCACTGAAGCTTTCTTT.

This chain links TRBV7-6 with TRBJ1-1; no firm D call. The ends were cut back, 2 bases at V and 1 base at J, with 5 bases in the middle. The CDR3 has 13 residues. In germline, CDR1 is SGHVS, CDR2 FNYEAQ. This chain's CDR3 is CASSLSGNTEAFF. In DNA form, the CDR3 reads TGTGCCAGCAGCTTATCAGGGAACACTGAAGCTTTCTTT.

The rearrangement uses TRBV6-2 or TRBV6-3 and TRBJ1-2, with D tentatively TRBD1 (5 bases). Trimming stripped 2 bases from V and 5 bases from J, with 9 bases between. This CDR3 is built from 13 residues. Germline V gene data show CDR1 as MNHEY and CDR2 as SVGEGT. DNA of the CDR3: TGTGCCAGCAGTTACGAGACAGTATATGGCTACACCTTC. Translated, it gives CASSYETVYGYTF.